A single sample gave rise to the 27 T cell receptor beta chains below, sequenced in a study of T cell responses to AZD1222 COVID-19 vaccine. Measured with immunoSEQ multiplex PCR; TCRdb has only the in-frame clones, and not every one. The sample yields 150,000 to 200,000 clones, almost 95% seen once. Source: peripheral blood, taken on day 0 of AZD1222 vaccination. These receptors originate from an adult in good health.

The chain joins TRBV28 to TRBJ2-3; D not resolved. Trimming removed 3 bases from V and 8 bases from J, with 6 bases in between. The CDR3 contains 11 residues. Germline lookup yields CDR1 MDHEN and CDR2 SYDVKM. The CDR3 sequence is CASSFVGTQYF. The DNA for the CDR3 is TGTGCCAGCAGTTTTGTTGGTACGCAGTATTTT.

V and J are TRBV7-8 and TRBJ1-6; a weak D match, TRBD1 (5 bases). The CDR3 has 17 residues. Germline loops: CDR1 SGHVS, CDR2 FQNEAQ. The V gene lost 1 base and the J gene lost 5 bases, with 15 bases spanning the gap. Written as DNA, the CDR3 is TGTGCCAGCAGCTTAGTGGGGCAGGCCATTAATAATTCACCCCTCCACTTT. Its protein is CASSLVGQAINNSPLHF.

The rearrangement joins TRBV5-1 to TRBJ2-2, with D hard to call. CDR3 length: 17 amino acids. Germline-derived CDR1 and CDR2 are SGHRS and YFSETQ. Trimming left V 0 bases short and J 0 bases short, with 12 bases between. CDR3 residues: CASSLVGSSTNTGELFF. The CDR3 DNA is TGCGCCAGCAGCTTGGTTGGGTCAAGCACGAACACCGGGGAGCTGTTTTTT.

This clone was seen only once. This chain connects TRBV6-2 or TRBV6-3 to TRBJ2-7; the match to TRBD2 covers 7 bases. The CDR3 consists of 16 residues. V was pared by 2 bases and J by 3 bases, with 10 bases of the junction left unmatched. Germline-derived CDR1 and CDR2 are MNHEY and SVGEGT. For the CDR3, the DNA is TGTGCCAGCAGTTACCCCGATAGGCGGGAGTTCTACGAGCAGTACTTC. Amino acids: CASSYPDRREFYEQYF.

The V call is TRBV6-1, the J call TRBJ1-2, with no clear D. The CDR3 is 14 amino acids. The V end was cut by 1 base, the J end by 7 bases, with 13 bases between. Germline V gene data show CDR1 as MNHNS and CDR2 as SASEGT. CDR3 in amino acids: CASSEGLNRFGYTF. CDR3 nucleotides: TGTGCCAGCAGTGAAGGGTTGAATCGTTTTGGCTACACCTTC.

The rearrangement joins TRBV24-1 to TRBJ2-2; D might be TRBD1 (6 bases). V was clipped by 5 bases and J by 0 bases, with 15 bases between them. Germline-derived CDR1 and CDR2 are KGHDR and SFDVKD. The CDR3 is made up of 17 amino acids. CDR3 sequence (DNA): TGTGCCACCAGTGGGCCTAAAAGGACAGCGAACACCGGGGAGCTGTTTTTT. Translation gives CATSGPKRTANTGELFF.

This chain links TRBV28 with TRBJ2-1; D ambiguous. CDR3 length: 14 residues. The V gene lost 3 bases and the J gene lost 0 bases, with 6 bases spanning the gap. Germline CDR1 and CDR2: MDHEN and SYDVKM. The CDR3 reads CASSFRTSYNEQFF. CDR3 bases: TGTGCCAGCAGTTTTCGGACCTCCTACAATGAGCAGTTCTTC.

The J gene is TRBJ2-7, the V gene TRBV10-1, with a possible D match to TRBD1 (6 bases). V was shortened by 6 bases and J by 0 bases, with 15 bases between the two germline ends. CDR1 is WNHNN, CDR2 SYGVQD, per germline (reference sequence). The CDR3 runs 15 residues. The chain's CDR3 is CASSRGPSSSYEQYF. CDR3 sequence (DNA): TGCGCCAGCAGCAGGGGTCCCTCCAGCTCCTACGAGCAGTACTTC.

V is TRBV3-1 (or the pseudogene TRBV3-2) and J is TRBJ2-1; 11 bases agree with TRBD2. J gave up 6 bases and V 1 base, and 5 bases lay outside the gene matches. Germline-derived CDR1 and CDR2 are LGHDT and YNNKEL (reference sequence). This CDR3 spans 16 amino acids. The CDR3 nucleotides read TGTGCCAGCAGCCAAGGGGCTAGCGGGAGGACCAATGAGCAGTTCTTC. Protein sequence: CASSQGASGRTNEQFF.

The genes are TRBV6-5 and TRBJ1-1; D ambiguous. CDR3 length: 16 residues. Germline CDR1 reads MNHEY; CDR2 reads SVGAGI. Trimming removed 0 bases from V and 0 bases from J, with 11 bases in between. The CDR3 is CASSYSFSAMNTEAFF. CDR3 nucleotides: TGTGCCAGCAGTTACTCTTTCTCAGCCATGAACACTGAAGCTTTCTTT.

CDR3 in amino acids: CASSQDYASGHYEQYF. The DNA for the CDR3 is TGTGCCAGCAGCCAAGATTACGCGAGTGGGCACTACGAGCAGTACTTC. The rearrangement links TRBV4-2 to TRBJ2-7; D not resolved. The CDR3 totals 16 residues. The germline CDR1 and CDR2 sequences are LGHNA and YNFKEQ. V was pared by 0 bases and J by 3 bases, with 15 bases between.

This clone was seen once. This chain links TRBV9 with TRBJ1-5; 10 bases match TRBD1. The CDR3 runs 15 residues. Germline CDR1 and CDR2: SGDLS and YYNGEE. The J segment lost 4 bases and the V segment lost 4 bases, leaving 5 bases of the junction unmatched. Here the CDR3 reads CASSPGTGANQPQHF. DNA for the CDR3: TGTGCCAGCAGCCCCGGGACAGGGGCAAATCAGCCCCAGCATTTT.

This clone occurred once. The J gene is TRBJ2-1, the V gene TRBV29-1; 7 bases are a match to TRBD2. J gave up 5 bases and V 1 base, and 5 bases lay outside the gene matches. This CDR3 region has 14 residues. From germline, CDR1 is SQVTM and CDR2 ANQGSEA. The CDR3 DNA follows: TGCAGCGTTGAAGTTGCGGGAGTGAACAATGAGCAGTTCTTC. Amino acids: CSVEVAGVNNEQFF.

V usage is TRBV28 and J usage is TRBJ2-7; tentative D call: TRBD2 (5 bases). The germline V and J ends were trimmed by 5 bases and 4 bases, with 18 bases remaining between them. Germline V gene lookup returns CDR1 MDHEN and CDR2 SYDVKM. The CDR3 extends over 15 amino acids. The CDR3 here is CASSGGRDPIYEQYF. CDR3 sequence (DNA): TGTGCCAGCAGTGGCGGCCGGGATCCCATTTACGAGCAGTACTTC.

The chain has TRBV29-1 and TRBJ2-5; D is ambiguous. This CDR3 comprises 11 residues. V lost 6 bases, J lost 5 bases, and 10 bases lay in between. Germline V gene lookup returns CDR1 SQVTM and CDR2 ANQGSEA. The CDR3: CSVWSAETQYF. CDR3 in DNA: TGCAGCGTGTGGTCCGCCGAGACCCAGTACTTC.

The chain couples TRBV5-4 to TRBJ2-2; 12 bases line up with TRBD2. The CDR3 has 18 amino acids. V lost 4 bases and J lost 4; bases outside the gene matches: 11. Germline values: CDR1 SGHNT, CDR2 YYREEE (reference sequence). CDR3 coding DNA: TGTGCCAGCAGCGGGGGCTCTAGCGGGAGGGCCGTCACCGGGGAGCTGTTTTTT. It translates to CASSGGSSGRAVTGELFF.

This clone was picked up a small number of times. The rearrangement links TRBV7-8 to TRBJ2-5; the match to TRBD2 covers 9 bases. J lost 5 bases, V lost 5 bases, and 12 bases had no gene match. This CDR3 has 16 residues. Germline V lookup: CDR1 SGHVS, CDR2 FQNEAQ. CDR3 DNA: TGTGCCAGCAGCCGAGAGGCGGGAGGGCCGTCGGAGACCCAGTACTTC. Amino acid sequence: CASSREAGGPSETQYF.

The rearrangement joins TRBV21-1 to TRBJ1-2; TRBD1, as called in the table, went unchecked against the DNA. TRBV21-1 is listed as a pseudogene. The CDR3 sequence is 15 residues long. In nucleotides, the CDR3 is TGTGCCAGCAGCAAAGAAGAGGGGGCAGAGGATGGCTACACCTTC. Amino acids: CASSKEEGAEDGYTF.

V and J are TRBV7-6 and TRBJ2-1; D is possibly TRBD2 (6 bases). The CDR3 has 17 residues. V lost 2 bases, J lost 7 bases, and 21 bases lay in between. Germline CDR1 and CDR2: SGHVS and FNYEAQ. DNA for the CDR3: TGTGCCAGCAGCTTATATTTAAAGGTGGGAGGTGGTAATGAGCAGTTCTTC. Protein sequence: CASSLYLKVGGGNEQFF.

The V and J genes are TRBV11-2 and TRBJ2-7; a possible D gene is TRBD1 (5 bases). Germline CDR1 SGHAT, CDR2 FQNNGV. This CDR3 has 18 amino acids. Trimming took off 4 bases at V and 7 bases at J, with 29 bases between the two ends. The CDR3 region has the DNA TGTGCCAGCAGCTCGCAAAAAAATCGACAGTCCCCTAATCAGGAGCAGTACTTC. Its protein is CASSSQKNRQSPNQEQYF.

This clone has only one observation. The CDR3 nucleotides are TGTGCCAGCAGCTTAACGTCCGGGAACACCGGGGAGCTGTTTTTT. It translates to CASSLTSGNTGELFF. The chain is built from TRBV7-3 and TRBJ2-2; D uncertain. Germline V gives CDR1 SGHTA, CDR2 FQGTGA. V shed 0 bases and J shed 1 base, with 6 bases lying between them. This CDR3 is built from 15 residues.

V usage is TRBV7-2 and J usage is TRBJ1-1, with 7 bases matching TRBD1. Germline V lookup: CDR1 SGHTA, CDR2 FQGNSA. Trimming cost V 6 bases and J 11 bases; bases outside gene matches: 12. CDR3 length: 13 residues. The CDR3 spells CASSQADRSIAFF. Written as DNA, the CDR3 is TGTGCCAGCAGTCAAGCGGACAGGTCTATCGCTTTCTTT. Together with reference TRBV7-2 and TRBJ1-1, the CDR3 gives the full variable domain: GAGVSQSPSNKVTEKGKDVELRCDPISGHTALYWYRQSLGQGLEFLIYFQGNSAPDKSGLPSDRFSAERTGGSVSTLTIQRTQQEDSAVYLCASSQADRSIAFFGQGTRLTVV.

The V call is TRBV2, the J call TRBJ2-7; 7 bases map to TRBD1. This CDR3 contains 14 residues. Per germline, CDR1 SNHLY and CDR2 FYNNEI. Trimming cost V 5 bases and J 2 bases; bases outside gene matches: 6. The CDR3 loop is CASSTGQPTYEQYF. The CDR3, as DNA: TGTGCCAGCAGTACGGGACAGCCAACCTACGAGCAGTACTTC.

The J gene is TRBJ1-1, the V gene TRBV4-1; D is possibly TRBD1 (6 bases). Germline V gene data show CDR1 as MGHRA and CDR2 as YSYEKL. The CDR3 covers 14 residues. The germline V and J ends were trimmed by 4 bases and 5 bases, with 14 bases remaining between them. DNA of the CDR3: TGCGCCAGCAGCCCCCCCGGGGGGCAGACTGAAGCTTTCTTT. It encodes CASSPPGGQTEAFF.

This clone is a singleton in its sample. The gene calls are TRBV19 and TRBJ2-2; weak D call: TRBD1 (6 bases). Trimming shortened V by 4 bases and J by 0 bases, and 15 bases separated the two germline ends. Germline lookup yields CDR1 LNHDA and CDR2 SQIVND (reference sequence). The CDR3 sequence is 17 residues long. CDR3 region: CASSKRGQTANTGELFF. The DNA for the CDR3 is TGTGCCAGTAGTAAACGAGGACAGACCGCGAACACCGGGGAGCTGTTTTTT.

The chain links TRBV5-1 to TRBJ2-7; D is unresolved. The germline CDR1 and CDR2 sequences are SGHRS and YFSETQ. CDR3 length: 13 amino acids. Deletions cut 1 base from V and 0 bases from J, with 5 bases between. In DNA form, the CDR3 reads TGCGCCAGCAGCTTGCGAGACTCCTACGAGCAGTACTTC. Translation gives CASSLRDSYEQYF.

The genes are TRBV5-4 and TRBJ1-1, with unresolved D. Germline lookup yields CDR1 SGHNT and CDR2 YYREEE (reference sequence). Deletions cut 2 bases from V and 4 bases from J, with 6 bases between. This CDR3 is built from 12 residues. The CDR3: CASSFRSTEAFF. CDR3 nucleotides: TGTGCCAGCAGCTTTCGGAGCACTGAAGCTTTCTTT.